What follows are 7 T cell receptor beta chains derived from one specimen sequenced in a study of blood T cell repertoires in COVID-19 (TCRdb year 2020). The library was produced with the immunoSEQ multiplex PCR assay. Here the immuneACCESS table is served through TCRdb, limited to in-frame sequences with V and J called. Missing clones are a known gap in these copies; in checked studies unresolved V genes cover under half, and the rest lacks a known reason. Here the sample has tens of thousands of clones; around nine tenths occur a single time. Of the sample, approximately 30% is held by the ten largest clones. Sequenced: peripheral blood. The receptors were sampled from an elderly woman with active or convalescent COVID-19.

The genes are TRBV28 and TRBJ1-2; D remains unclear. Germline V gene data show CDR1 as MDHEN and CDR2 as SYDVKM. The CDR3 has 14 amino acids. V was cut by 0 bases and J by 8 bases, with 13 bases left in between. CDR3: CASSLWGDREGYTF. The CDR3 nucleotides are TGTGCCAGCAGTTTATGGGGCGACCGGGAAGGCTACACCTTC.

The chain combines TRBV7-9 with TRBJ2-7; TRBD2 might be the D (6 bases). The germline V gene has CDR1 SEHNR and CDR2 FQNEAQ (reference sequence). V lost 5 bases to trimming and J lost 3 bases, with 20 bases between them. CDR3 size: 16 residues. The CDR3 protein is CASSPPASGSFYEQYF. Here the CDR3 DNA reads TGTGCCAGCAGCCCTCCCGCGTCCGGGAGTTTCTACGAGCAGTACTTC.

V gene TRBV10-3 combines with J gene TRBJ2-7, with D possibly matching TRBD1 (6 bases). V was clipped by 0 bases and J by 0 bases, with 9 bases between them. Germline assignment: CDR1 ENHRY and CDR2 SYGVKD. This CDR3 spans 15 amino acids. The CDR3 region is CAISESGDNSYEQYF. CDR3 sequence (DNA): TGTGCCATCAGTGAGTCTGGGGACAACTCCTACGAGCAGTACTTC.

The chain employs TRBV7-9 and TRBJ2-3; 7 positions match TRBD2. The CDR3 spans 17 residues. The junction had 17 bases not matched to a gene; V was cut back by 7 bases and J by 4 bases. Germline V gene lookup returns CDR1 SEHNR and CDR2 FQNEAQ (reference sequence). CDR3 sequence: CASMRGGAGKAADTQYF. In DNA, the CDR3 is TGTGCCAGCATGAGGGGCGGAGCGGGGAAGGCGGCAGATACGCAGTATTTT.

The chain couples TRBV6-5 to TRBJ2-5; D unclear. The germline V gene has CDR1 MNHEY and CDR2 SVGAGI. This CDR3 is 14 amino acids long. V shed 2 bases and J shed 1 base, with 8 bases lying between them. CDR3 amino acids: CASSYLPAQETQYF. The CDR3 DNA sequence: TGTGCCAGCAGTTACCTACCCGCCCAAGAGACCCAGTACTTC.

This chain joins TRBV4-3 and TRBJ1-1; the D is unclear. V was trimmed by 3 bases and J by 5 bases, leaving 10 bases between them. The CDR3 has 13 amino acids. The V gene's germline CDR1 is LGHNA and CDR2 YSLEER. In DNA form, the CDR3 reads TGCGCCAGCAGCCACCGTCTTGTTACTGAAGCTTTCTTT. Translating it yields CASSHRLVTEAFF.

The chain recombines TRBV30 with TRBJ1-2; D gene uncertain. Looked up from germline, CDR1 is GTSNPN and CDR2 is SVGIG (reference sequence). The CDR3 runs to 12 residues. Between the trimmed V and J ends, which lost 7 bases and 6 bases, there was a span of 15 bases. The CDR3 DNA reads as TGTGCCTACCATACGGATGAGGATGGCTACACCTTC. It encodes CAYHTDEDGYTF.